These 21 T cell receptor beta chains were sequenced from one sample in a study of CD8 T cells in ankylosing spondylitis. TCRdb ran MiXCR on the 5' RACE reads and lists one entry per CDR3 protein. The top ten clones hold less than 0.75% of a sample with 250,000 or so distinct CDR3 sequences, roughly a quarter of them seen once. The sequencing input was blood, either unsorted or a sorted T cell fraction (not recorded which). The receptors shown here come from a male donor with ankylosing spondylitis or in good health (not recorded which).

This clonotype was seen repeatedly, ten times or more. This rearrangement joins TRBV12-3 or TRBV12-4 to TRBJ2-3; a possible D gene is TRBD2 (7 bases). The CDR3 is 17 residues long. V was trimmed by 5 bases and J by 6 bases, leaving 24 bases between them. The CDR3 sequence: CASSVGAGALSADTQYF. CDR3 DNA sequence: TGTGCCAGCAGTGTGGGTGCGGGGGCCCTTTCAGCGGATACGCAGTATTTT.

This clonotype has only a few counts. The chain carries TRBV20-1 and TRBJ2-7; 11 bases align to TRBD2. V shed 2 bases, J shed 6 bases, and the junction held 12 bases outside the gene matches. The CDR3 contains 16 residues. Germline CDR1 is DFQATT and CDR2 is SNEGSKA (reference sequence). For the CDR3, the DNA is TGCAGTGCTAGATCCCCGCCGGGACTAGCGGCTCTCGAGCAGTACTTC. It is translated as CSARSPPGLAALEQYF.

This clonotype was found once. The rearrangement joins TRBV20-1 to TRBJ2-7, with TRBD1 matching over 7 bases. The germline CDR1 and CDR2 sequences are DFQATT and SNEGSKA (reference sequence). This CDR3 comprises 18 residues. V shed 0 bases and J 4 bases; nucleotides not matched to a gene: 18. CDR3 loop: CSARERRQGTLAFYEQYF. DNA for the CDR3: TGCAGTGCTAGAGAGAGAAGACAGGGAACGTTGGCTTTTTACGAGCAGTACTTC.

There are a few counts of this clonotype. This chain links TRBV29-1 with TRBJ1-1; 7 bases line up with TRBD1. This CDR3 is 13 amino acids long. Germline V gives CDR1 SQVTM, CDR2 ANQGSEA. The V segment lost 4 bases and the J segment 7 bases; nucleotides outside the gene matches: 9. CDR3 nucleotide sequence: TGCAGCGTTGCCCTGAAAAACAGGGGTGAAGCTTTCTTT. It codes for CSVALKNRGEAFF.

This clonotype has more than one count but fewer than ten. This chain links TRBV6-5 with TRBJ1-4; 8 bases are a match to TRBD1. Germline CDR1 is MNHEY and CDR2 is SVGAGI. The CDR3 sequence is 14 residues long. V gave up 4 bases and J gave up 5 bases; unmatched junction bases: 3. This CDR3 reads CASSFRDRNEKLFF. CDR3 coding DNA: TGTGCCAGCAGTTTCCGGGACAGGAATGAAAAACTGTTTTTT.

This rearrangement joins TRBV20-1 to TRBJ2-1; possibly TRBD1 for D (6 bases). Germline CDR1 and CDR2: DFQATT and SNEGSKA (reference sequence). The V end was cut by 1 base, the J end by 3 bases, with 7 bases between. This CDR3 spans 13 amino acids. The DNA for the CDR3 is TGCAGTGCTAGAGGCAGGGGCTACAATGAGCAGTTCTTC. It codes for CSARGRGYNEQFF.

This clonotype was found many times. The chain recombines TRBV20-1 with TRBJ2-7, with D perhaps TRBD2 (7 bases). Germline CDR1 reads DFQATT; CDR2 reads SNEGSKA (reference sequence). The CDR3 length is 15 residues. The ends were cut back, 3 bases at V and 2 bases at J, with 17 bases in the middle. The CDR3 DNA reads TGCAGTGCTAGGGGGGCCGGCGGGAGAGCCTACGAGCAGTACTTC. It is translated as CSARGAGGRAYEQYF.

This clonotype was recorded many times. The chain has TRBV20-1 and TRBJ2-2; D may be TRBD2 (5 bases). CDR3 length: 14 residues. Per the germline V gene, CDR1 is DFQATT and CDR2 is SNEGSKA (reference sequence). With 3 bases removed from V and 7 bases from J, the gap between germline ends came to 15 bases. The CDR3 loop is CSASRASRGGELFF. The CDR3, as DNA: TGCAGTGCTAGTCGGGCCAGTCGGGGCGGGGAGCTGTTTTTT.

The chain is built from TRBV30 and TRBJ2-1, with TRBD2 identical over 12 bases. The length of the CDR3 is 14 residues. J lost 15 bases, V lost 2 bases, and 11 bases had no gene match. Germline V CDR1 and CDR2: GTSNPN, SVGIG (reference sequence). CDR3 sequence reads: CAWSSTSGGRDSFF. Written as DNA, the CDR3 is TGTGCCTGGAGTTCAACTAGCGGGGGGCGTGATTCGTTCTTC. The full variable domain, with the rest looked up from reference TRBV30 and TRBJ2-1, is SQTIHQWPATLVQPVGSPLSLECTVEGTSNPNLYWYRQAAGRGLQLLFYSVGIGQISSEVPQNLSASRPQDRQFILSSKKLLLSDSGFYLCAWSSTSGGRDSFFGPGTRLTVL.

This chain joins TRBV7-2 and TRBJ2-7; no firm D call. This CDR3 comprises 14 residues. The germline V and J ends were trimmed by 0 bases and 0 bases, with 6 bases remaining between them. Per germline, CDR1 SGHTA and CDR2 FQGNSA. This chain's CDR3 is CASSLAVFSYEQYF. The CDR3 DNA is TGTGCCAGCAGCTTAGCGGTTTTCTCCTACGAGCAGTACTTC.

The table lists this clonotype with a few counts. The chain recombines TRBV6-6 with TRBJ2-5; unclear D gene. Germline CDR1 is MNHNY and CDR2 is SVGAGI (reference sequence). The CDR3 runs to 11 residues. V was clipped by 5 bases and J by 6 bases, with 7 bases between them. This CDR3 reads CASSSAQTQYF. Written as DNA, the CDR3 is TGTGCCAGCAGTAGCGCCCAGACCCAGTACTTC.

The V call is TRBV12-3 or TRBV12-4, the J call TRBJ2-5; 7 nucleotides align to TRBD2. This CDR3 has 16 residues. The trim removed 7 bases at V and 1 base at J, leaving 12 bases unmatched. The CDR3 region is CASTWETGTIQETQYF. The CDR3 DNA follows: TGTGCCAGCACCTGGGAGACTGGGACTATCCAAGAGACCCAGTACTTC.

This clonotype was seen at least ten times. DNA of the CDR3: TGTGCCAGCAGTTTGTACGTGCAAGAGACCCAGTACTTC. This encodes CASSLYVQETQYF. This chain joins TRBV28 and TRBJ2-5, with D unresolved. This CDR3 has 13 residues. V shed 3 bases and J shed 2 bases, with 7 bases lying between them. Germline CDR1 is MDHEN and CDR2 is SYDVKM.

The count of this clonotype is one. The chain carries TRBV21-1 and TRBJ2-7; the table's TRBD2 call for D was not verified on the DNA. TRBV21-1 is a pseudogene locus. The CDR3 extends over 15 amino acids. CDR3 loop: CASSTRGGRRYEQYF. CDR3 DNA: TGTGCCAGCAGCACGCGTGGGGGACGGCGCTACGAGCAGTACTTC.

This clonotype has a count of ten or more. V is TRBV10-3 and J is TRBJ2-7; D unresolved. CDR3 length: 13 residues. Germline-derived CDR1 and CDR2 are ENHRY and SYGVKD. V shed 3 bases and J shed 1 base, with 7 bases lying between them. The CDR3 bases are TGTGCCATCAGTGAAGGACGGTCCTACGAGCAGTACTTC. Translated: CAISEGRSYEQYF.

V is TRBV20-1 and J is TRBJ2-3; D could derive from TRBD1 or TRBD2 (5 bases each). CDR3 length equals 11 residues. Per germline, CDR1 DFQATT and CDR2 SNEGSKA (reference sequence). The ends were cut back, 6 bases at V and 9 bases at J, with 13 bases in the middle. The CDR3 here is CSASLAGTQYF. In DNA form, the CDR3 reads TGCAGTGCAAGCCTAGCAGGGACGCAGTATTTT.

As concerns this clonotype: The junction shows a germline mismatch at one end, possibly a read error. As DNA, the CDR3 is TGTGCCATCAGCCCCTGGGGACGGTCTAGAGACTATGGCTACACCTTC. It translates to CAISPWGRSRDYGYTF. The chain carries TRBV7-3 and TRBJ1-2, with D possibly matching TRBD1 (5 bases). CDR1 and CDR2 (germline): SGHTA, FQGTGA. The CDR3 loop spans 16 amino acids.

In this sample, this clonotype turned up a few times. V and J are TRBV20-1 and TRBJ2-1, with TRBD1 as a possible D gene (6 bases). The CDR3 length is 14 residues. V lost 6 bases and J lost 5, with 17 bases in between. CDR1 is DFQATT, CDR2 SNEGSKA, per germline (reference sequence). This CDR3 reads CSAQGQGQHNEQFF. For the CDR3, the DNA is TGCAGTGCGCAGGGGCAGGGCCAACACAATGAGCAGTTCTTC.

The sample holds many counts of this clonotype. The CDR3 loop is CASSGRNEKLFF. The CDR3 DNA sequence: TGTGCCAGCAGTGGAAGGAATGAAAAACTGTTTTTT. The J gene is TRBJ1-4, the V gene TRBV12-3 or TRBV12-4; D gene unclear. There are 12 residues in the CDR3. Trimming took 5 bases from V and 5 from J, leaving 6 bases between them.

The table lists this clonotype with many counts. This chain links TRBV15 with TRBJ1-5; 12 positions match TRBD1. The trim removed 4 bases at V and 3 bases at J, leaving 10 bases unmatched. CDR3 length: 18 residues. CDR1 LNHNV and CDR2 YYDKDF come from the germline V gene (reference sequence). The chain's CDR3 is CATSIPFGTGGSNQPQHF. In DNA form, the CDR3 reads TGTGCCACCAGCATACCATTCGGGACAGGGGGCTCCAATCAGCCCCAGCATTTT.

In DNA form, the CDR3 reads TGTGCCAGCAGTGGTGACAGGGGGCGGACAGATACGCAGTATTTT. Amino acid sequence: CASSGDRGRTDTQYF. This rearrangement joins TRBV2 to TRBJ2-3; 10 bases align to TRBD1. Trimming took 4 bases from V and 3 from J; bases not matched to a gene: 4. CDR3 size: 15 residues. CDR1 and CDR2 from the germline V gene are SNHLY and FYNNEI.